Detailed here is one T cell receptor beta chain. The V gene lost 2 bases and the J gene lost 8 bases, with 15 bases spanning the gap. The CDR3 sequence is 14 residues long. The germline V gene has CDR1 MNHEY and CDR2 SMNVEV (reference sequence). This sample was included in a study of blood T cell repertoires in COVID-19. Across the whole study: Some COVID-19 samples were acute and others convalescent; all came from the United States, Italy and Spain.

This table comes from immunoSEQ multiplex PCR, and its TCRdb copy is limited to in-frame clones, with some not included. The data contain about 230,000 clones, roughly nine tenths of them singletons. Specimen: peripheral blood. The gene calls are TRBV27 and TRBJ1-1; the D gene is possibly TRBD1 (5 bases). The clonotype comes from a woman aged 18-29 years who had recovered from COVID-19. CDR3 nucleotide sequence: TGTGCCAGCAGTTTAGACAGCGTACGAGGCGAAGCTTTCTTT. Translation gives CASSLDSVRGEAFF.